The 26 T cell receptor beta chains reported below all come from one sample, sequenced in a study of T cells in Graves' hyperthyroidism and ophthalmopathy. The CDR3 regions of TCR beta were amplified from RNA transcripts. An initial round of RT-PCR targeting the TCR CDR3 relied on the HTBI primer set. TCRdb re-called the multiplex PCR reads with MiXCR, one entry per CDR3 protein. Here the sample spans 350,000 or so distinct CDR3 sequences, about 18% being singletons. Sequencing was performed on blood. These receptors were taken from a woman between 50 and 59 years old with Graves' hyperthyroidism.

Worth noting for this clonotype: Being one base from a much bigger clone, this may be a read error. The chain recombines TRBV28 with TRBJ1-3; perhaps TRBD1 as D (5 bases). Germline CDR1 reads MDHEN; CDR2 reads SYDVKM. This CDR3 is built from 16 residues. Trimming stripped 5 bases from V and 6 bases from J, with 20 bases between. CDR3 nucleotide sequence: TGTGCCAGCAGTCCCGGGGACGGGGTGCGGGCAAACACCATATATTTT. Its translation is CASSPGDGVRANTIYF.

There are many counts of this clonotype. This chain links TRBV11-2 with TRBJ1-1, with D perhaps TRBD1 (5 bases). V was shortened by 4 bases and J by 10 bases, with 19 bases between the two germline ends. CDR3 length: 14 residues. The germline V gene has CDR1 SGHAT and CDR2 FQNNGV. CDR3 DNA: TGTGCCAGCAGCTCCCTGGGGGAAGGCTTGGGAGCTTTCTTT. Amino acids: CASSSLGEGLGAFF. The whole variable domain, remainder taken from reference TRBV11-2 and TRBJ1-1, is EAGVAQSPRYKIIEKRQSVAFWCNPISGHATLYWYQQILGQGPKLLIQFQNNGVVDDSQLPKDRFSAERLKGVDSTLKIQPAKLEDSAVYLCASSSLGEGLGAFFGQGTRLTVV.

In this sample, this clonotype turned up many times. The CDR3 nucleotides are TGTGCCAGCAGCGAGCCAGATACGCAGTATTTT. Translated: CASSEPDTQYF. The chain employs TRBV2 and TRBJ2-3, with no clear D. Per the germline V gene, CDR1 is SNHLY and CDR2 is FYNNEI. V dropped 6 bases and J dropped 4 bases, with 5 bases sitting between them. This CDR3 has 11 residues.

This clonotype was picked up a small number of times. V gene TRBV12-3 or TRBV12-4 combines with J gene TRBJ2-5; 8 nucleotides align to TRBD1. The CDR3 runs 14 residues. The J segment lost 2 bases and the V segment lost 7 bases, leaving 6 bases of the junction unmatched. CDR3 residues: CASTWTGTQETQYF. CDR3 DNA: TGTGCCAGCACCTGGACAGGGACACAAGAGACCCAGTACTTC.

This clonotype was detected many times. This sequence joins TRBV5-1 and TRBJ2-2; TRBD2 aligns across 10 bases. The CDR3 totals 17 residues. V lost 4 bases to trimming and J lost 2 bases; unmatched junction nucleotides: 8. The germline V gene encodes CDR1 SGHRS and CDR2 YFSETQ. CDR3 bases: TGCGCCAGCAGCGCGGCTCCTAGCGGGAGCAACACCGGGGAGCTGTTTTTT. Its protein is CASSAAPSGSNTGELFF.

This chain links TRBV28 with TRBJ1-6; TRBD1 aligns across 8 bases. The germline V gene encodes CDR1 MDHEN and CDR2 SYDVKM. Trimming took 5 bases from V and 0 from J; bases not matched to a gene: 9. This CDR3 contains 18 residues. The CDR3 DNA reads TGTGCCAGCAGTATATCCGGGACAGGTAGCTCCTATAATTCACCCCTCCACTTT. It translates to CASSISGTGSSYNSPLHF. The variable domain in full, completed from reference TRBV28 and TRBJ1-6, reads DVKVTQSSRYLVKRTGEKVFLECVQDMDHENMFWYRQDPGLGLRLIYFSYDVKMKEKGDIPEGYSVSREKKERFSLILESASTNQTSMYLCASSISGTGSSYNSPLHFGNGTRLTVT.

Many counts were recorded for this clonotype. The chain joins TRBV6-1 to TRBJ2-5, with D maybe TRBD2 (5 bases). Germline V lookup: CDR1 MNHNS, CDR2 SASEGT. The CDR3 runs 13 residues. V lost 2 bases and J lost 6, with 10 bases in between. The CDR3, as DNA: TGTGCCAGCAGTGAATGGAGGACGCAGACCCAGTACTTC. Residues: CASSEWRTQTQYF.

This clonotype was counted at least ten times. The CDR3 coding sequence is TGTGCCAGCAGCCCGAGGTGGGGAAGTAATGAAAAACTGTTTTTT. Protein sequence: CASSPRWGSNEKLFF. The rearrangement joins TRBV9 to TRBJ1-4; D is uncertain. V lost 4 bases and J lost 4, with 14 bases in between. Germline CDR1 is SGDLS and CDR2 is YYNGEE. The CDR3 loop spans 15 amino acids.

This rearrangement joins TRBV30 to TRBJ2-2; TRBD2 aligns across 11 bases. CDR1 and CDR2 from the germline V gene are GTSNPN and SVGIG (reference sequence). Unmatched junction bases numbered 7, after V lost 4 bases and J lost 0 bases. CDR3 length equals 17 residues. The DNA of the CDR3 is TGTGCCTGGAAGGGGGGACTAGCGGAAACGAACACCGGGGAGCTGTTTTTT. It specifies CAWKGGLAETNTGELFF.

This clonotype has a handful of counts. The chain joins TRBV7-9 to TRBJ2-7; 7 bases are shared with TRBD1. The CDR3 has 13 residues. The trim removed 6 bases at V and 5 bases at J, leaving 7 bases unmatched. CDR1 is SEHNR and CDR2 is FQNEAQ in the germline V gene (reference sequence). The CDR3 spells CASRSDRDHEQYF. The CDR3 region has the DNA TGTGCCAGCAGATCCGACAGGGACCACGAGCAGTACTTC. The full variable domain, with the rest looked up from reference TRBV7-9 and TRBJ2-7, is DTGVSQNPRHKITKRGQNVTFRCDPISEHNRLYWYRQTLGQGPEFLTYFQNEAQLEKSRLLSDRFSAERPKGSFSTLEIQRTEQGDSAMYLCASRSDRDHEQYFGPGTRLTVT.

The V gene is TRBV5-6, the J gene TRBJ1-6; D may be TRBD1 (5 bases). V dropped 0 bases and J dropped 9 bases, with 16 bases sitting between them. This CDR3 is 16 amino acids long. CDR1 and CDR2 (germline): SGHDT, YYEEEE. CDR3 DNA sequence: TGTGCCAGCAGCTTGGAGGGCCGGGCCGGGGGTTCACCCCTCCACTTT. It codes for CASSLEGRAGGSPLHF.

CDR3 sequence reads: CASSDYRRQETQYF. The CDR3 DNA reads TGTGCCAGCAGTGATTACAGGAGGCAAGAGACCCAGTACTTC. This chain connects TRBV25-1 to TRBJ2-5; D assignment may be TRBD1 or TRBD2 (5 bases each). Germline values: CDR1 MGHDK, CDR2 SYGVNS. The CDR3 totals 14 residues. The V gene lost 3 bases and the J gene lost 2 bases, with 10 bases spanning the gap.

V is TRBV12-3 or TRBV12-4 and J is TRBJ2-7, with D hard to call. V was cut by 2 bases and J by 3 bases, with 14 bases left in between. The CDR3 consists of 15 residues. The CDR3 region has the DNA TGTGCCAGCAGTTTATTGGGCGGCCCAAACTACGAGCAGTACTTC. It specifies CASSLLGGPNYEQYF.

Worth noting for this clonotype: Since a much larger clone is just one base distant, this may be a read error. For the CDR3, the DNA is TGCAGTGCTAGAGACGGGGGGGGCGTAAACACTGAAGCTCTCTTT. Translation: CSARDGGGVNTEALF. The genes are TRBV20-1 and TRBJ1-1; D is perhaps TRBD1 (6 bases). CDR1 is DFQATT and CDR2 is SNEGSKA in the germline V gene (reference sequence). The CDR3 covers 15 residues.

V and J are TRBV5-4 and TRBJ2-5; 7 nucleotides agree with TRBD2. CDR1 is SGHNT, CDR2 YYREEE, per germline (reference sequence). This CDR3 comprises 13 residues. The ends lost 7 bases at V and 2 bases at J; junction bases unmatched: 5. CDR3 loop: CASQAGVQETQYF. The CDR3 DNA reads TGTGCCAGCCAGGCGGGGGTACAAGAGACCCAGTACTTC.

This clonotype was observed a few times. V gene TRBV5-1 combines with J gene TRBJ2-4, with 8 nucleotides matching TRBD2. V lost 3 bases and J lost 8; bases outside the gene matches: 7. This CDR3 spans 14 amino acids. Germline-derived CDR1 and CDR2 are SGHRS and YFSETQ. In DNA form, the CDR3 reads TGCGCCAGCAGCTCGAACGGGGGGGAGTACATTCAGTACTTC. Translating gives CASSSNGGEYIQYF.

There are many counts of this clonotype. The V gene is TRBV18, the J gene TRBJ1-3; D unresolved. V lost 0 bases, J lost 3 bases, and 6 bases lay in between. This CDR3 contains 14 residues. CDR1 KGHSH and CDR2 LQKENI come from the germline V gene. CDR3 region: CASSPPGFGNTIYF. DNA for the CDR3: TGTGCCAGCTCACCACCGGGTTTTGGAAACACCATATATTTT.

This clonotype appeared many times. CDR3 in amino acids: CASSQAGTINTEAFF. The CDR3 bases are TGTGCCAGCAGCCAGGCCGGGACAATAAACACTGAAGCTTTCTTT. The chain employs TRBV3-1 and TRBJ1-1; possible D gene TRBD1, 6 bases. The V and J ends lost 3 bases and 2 bases respectively, with 13 bases between them. This CDR3 spans 15 amino acids. Germline loops: CDR1 LGHDT, CDR2 YNNKEL (reference sequence).

This clonotype was observed a handful of times. The gene calls are TRBV3-1 and TRBJ2-7; D not certain. This CDR3 region has 16 residues. Germline V gene lookup returns CDR1 LGHDT and CDR2 YNNKEL (reference sequence). Trimming took 0 bases from V and 2 from J, leaving 14 bases between them. DNA for the CDR3: TGTGCCAGCAGCCAAGATAAGAATTACCCCCCCTACGAGCAGTACTTC. Translating gives CASSQDKNYPPYEQYF.

In this sample, this clonotype turned up a few times. V usage is TRBV20-1 and J usage is TRBJ1-1; D unresolved. The CDR3 extends over 16 amino acids. V was shortened by 1 base and J by 0 bases, with 15 bases between the two germline ends. CDR1 is DFQATT, CDR2 SNEGSKA, per germline (reference sequence). The CDR3, as DNA: TGCAGTGCTAGAGTGGTCGCCTCACGGCTGAACACTGAAGCTTTCTTT. This gives the protein CSARVVASRLNTEAFF.

The sample holds a few counts of this clonotype. The chain carries TRBV27 and TRBJ1-2; weak D call: TRBD1 (5 bases). Trimming pared 6 bases from V and 4 bases from J, leaving 15 bases between. The length of the CDR3 is 14 residues. CDR1 is MNHEY and CDR2 is SMNVEV in the germline V gene (reference sequence). CDR3 protein: CASRGRGGSYGYTF. The DNA for the CDR3 is TGTGCCAGCAGAGGAAGGGGAGGAAGCTATGGCTACACCTTC.

This chain links TRBV7-9 with TRBJ2-3, with 7 bases aligning to TRBD1. The CDR3 sequence is 17 residues long. Per germline, CDR1 SEHNR and CDR2 FQNEAQ (reference sequence). Trimming took 4 bases from V and 6 from J; bases not matched to a gene: 16. The CDR3 sequence: CASSYISIDRAPDTQYF. The CDR3 bases are TGTGCCAGCAGCTACATCTCTATAGACAGGGCCCCCGATACGCAGTATTTT.

In its sample, this clonotype was seen many times. The chain carries TRBV27 and TRBJ2-3, with TRBD2 identical over 16 bases. The CDR3 is made up of 18 amino acids. V lost 10 bases, J lost 1 base, and 11 bases stayed unmatched. Per germline, CDR1 MNHEY and CDR2 SMNVEV (reference sequence). CDR3 bases: TGTGCCACAATAGGGACTAGCGGGAGGGCCCTCGGCACAGATACGCAGTATTTT. Translating gives CATIGTSGRALGTDTQYF.

This clonotype has only a few counts. J is TRBJ2-1 and V is TRBV20-1; weak D call: TRBD2 (5 bases). This CDR3 has 14 residues. V lost 3 bases and J lost 3, with 12 bases in between. Per the germline V gene, CDR1 is DFQATT and CDR2 is SNEGSKA (reference sequence). The CDR3 here is CSASETKGYNEQFF. CDR3 in DNA: TGCAGTGCTAGTGAGACTAAGGGCTACAATGAGCAGTTCTTC.

At least ten counts were recorded for this clonotype. The J gene is TRBJ1-6, the V gene TRBV18, with D unresolved. This CDR3 is built from 13 residues. CDR1 and CDR2 from the germline V gene are KGHSH and LQKENI. V dropped 2 bases and J dropped 9 bases, with 8 bases sitting between them. For the CDR3, the DNA is TGTGCCAGCTCACCAGATGGGCGTTCACCCCTCCACTTT. Translated, it gives CASSPDGRSPLHF.

CDR3 nucleotide sequence: TGTGCCAGCAGTCTCGAGACAGCGCAATTAAAACTGTTTTTT. Amino acid sequence: CASSLETAQLKLFF. The chain recombines TRBV7-9 with TRBJ1-4, with D perhaps TRBD1 (5 bases). Germline CDR1 is SEHNR and CDR2 is FQNEAQ (reference sequence). The CDR3 covers 14 residues. The V and J ends lost 6 bases and 10 bases respectively, with 18 bases between them.